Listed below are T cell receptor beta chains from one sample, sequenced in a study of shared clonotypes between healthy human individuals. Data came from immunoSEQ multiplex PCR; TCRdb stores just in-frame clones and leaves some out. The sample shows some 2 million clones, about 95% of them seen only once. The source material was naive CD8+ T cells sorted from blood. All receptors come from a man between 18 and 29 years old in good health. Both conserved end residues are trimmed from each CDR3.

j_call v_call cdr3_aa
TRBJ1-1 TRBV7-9 ASSLEQGANTEAF
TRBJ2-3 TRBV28 ASSLEDTQY
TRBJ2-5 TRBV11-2 ASSRTSGPQETQY
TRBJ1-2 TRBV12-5 ASGLGGTDYGYT
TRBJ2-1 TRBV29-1 SVLGQGDRRGSYNEQF
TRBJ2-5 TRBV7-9 ASSLSPGAGETQY
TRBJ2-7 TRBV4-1 ASSRAVGLEQY
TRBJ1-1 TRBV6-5 ASSKRNTEAF
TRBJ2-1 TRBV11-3 ASSLDVLNEQF
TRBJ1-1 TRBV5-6 ASSFSSGTEAF
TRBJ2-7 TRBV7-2 ASSVRDSLTPSYEQY
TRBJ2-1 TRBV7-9 ASSLASSSYNEQF
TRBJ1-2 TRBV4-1 ASSQEAGGNYGYT
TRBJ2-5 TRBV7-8 ASSPEGREQETQY
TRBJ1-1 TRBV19 ASFLKGDTEAF
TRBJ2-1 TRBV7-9 ASSLDNYNEQF
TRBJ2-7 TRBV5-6 ASSPGGIFYEQY
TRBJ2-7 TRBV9 ASSYTGYEQY
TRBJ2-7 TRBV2 ASRGDLYEQY
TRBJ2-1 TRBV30 AWSVGAGLYNEQF
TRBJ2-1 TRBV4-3 ASSQEGSGGSYNEQF
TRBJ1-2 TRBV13 ASSYFRGGYGYT
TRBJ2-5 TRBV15 ATSRDLTGRETQY
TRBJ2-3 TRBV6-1 ASSVDLSTDTQY
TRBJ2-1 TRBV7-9 ASSKTYNEQF
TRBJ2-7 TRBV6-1 ASSDGVRWDEQY
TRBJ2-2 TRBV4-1 ASSPSRAWGGELF
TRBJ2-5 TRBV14 ASSRGRGGQETQY
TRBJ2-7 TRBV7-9 AADGSGRGYEQY
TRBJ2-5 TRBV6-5 ASIGTQETQY
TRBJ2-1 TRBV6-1 ATRSGVNEQF
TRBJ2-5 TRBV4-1 ASSQGTSTQY